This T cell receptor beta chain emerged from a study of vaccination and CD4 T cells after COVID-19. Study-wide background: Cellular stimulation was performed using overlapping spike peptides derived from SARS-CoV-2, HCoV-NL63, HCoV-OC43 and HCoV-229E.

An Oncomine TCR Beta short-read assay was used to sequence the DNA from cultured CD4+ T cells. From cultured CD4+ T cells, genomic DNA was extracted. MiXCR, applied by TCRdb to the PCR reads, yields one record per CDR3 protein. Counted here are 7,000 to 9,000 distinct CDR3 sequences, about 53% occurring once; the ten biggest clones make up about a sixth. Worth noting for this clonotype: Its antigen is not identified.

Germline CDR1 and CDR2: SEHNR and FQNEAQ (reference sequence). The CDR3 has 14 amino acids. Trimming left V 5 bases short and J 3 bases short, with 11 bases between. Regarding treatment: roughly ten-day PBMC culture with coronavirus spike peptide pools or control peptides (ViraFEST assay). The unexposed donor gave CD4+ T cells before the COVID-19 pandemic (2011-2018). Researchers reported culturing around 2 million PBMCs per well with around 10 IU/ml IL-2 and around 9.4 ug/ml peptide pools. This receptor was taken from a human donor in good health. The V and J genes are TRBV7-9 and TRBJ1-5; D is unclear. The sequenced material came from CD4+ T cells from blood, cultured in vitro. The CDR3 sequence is CASSEGWVNQPQHF. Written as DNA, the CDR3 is TGTGCCAGCAGCGAAGGGTGGGTCAATCAGCCCCAGCATTTT.